The 19 T cell receptor beta chains below come from one sample, sequenced in a study of T cell responses to AZD1222 COVID-19 vaccine. Assay: immunoSEQ multiplex PCR; the TCRdb copy retains only in-frame clones and omits some. Altogether about 130,000 clones are present, around 94% being singletons, with the ten largest covering around 7%. The sequences come from peripheral blood, collected on day 0 of AZD1222 vaccination. Source of these receptors: an adult in good health.

The rearrangement uses TRBV14 and TRBJ2-7, with D possibly matching TRBD2 (5 bases). CDR1 and CDR2 (germline): SGHDN, FVKESK. The V gene lost 0 bases and the J gene lost 4 bases, with 16 bases spanning the gap. CDR3 length: 16 residues. DNA of the CDR3: TGTGCCAGCAGCCAAGAACCTCGGGGTACGGGGTACGAGCAGTACTTC. Protein sequence: CASSQEPRGTGYEQYF.

This chain connects TRBV3-1 (or the pseudogene TRBV3-2) to TRBJ1-2; TRBD1 matches 12 bases. This CDR3 comprises 15 residues. Germline lookup yields CDR1 LGHDT and CDR2 YNNKEL (reference sequence). Trimming at V came to 0 bases and at J to 7 bases, leaving 3 bases not matched to a gene. The CDR3 is CASSQEGQGAPGYTF. The CDR3 DNA reads as TGTGCCAGCAGCCAAGAGGGACAGGGGGCGCCTGGCTACACCTTC.

V gene TRBV11-2 combines with J gene TRBJ1-5; no definite D call. The CDR3 covers 13 residues. Per the germline V gene, CDR1 is SGHAT and CDR2 is FQNNGV. Trimming took off 0 bases at V and 7 bases at J, with 7 bases between the two ends. The CDR3 bases are TGTGCCAGCAGCTTAGATGGCGGGCAGCCCCAGCATTTT. Its protein product is CASSLDGGQPQHF.

The chain employs TRBV5-1 and TRBJ1-2; D is perhaps TRBD1 (5 bases). The CDR3 consists of 14 residues. Germline V lookup: CDR1 SGHRS, CDR2 YFSETQ. The V gene lost 0 bases and the J gene lost 9 bases, with 15 bases spanning the gap. CDR3 protein: CASSLETATYSYTF. The CDR3 nucleotides are TGCGCCAGCAGCTTGGAGACAGCCACTTATAGCTACACCTTC.

This clone was observed a single time. V is TRBV2 and J is TRBJ2-7, with D possibly being TRBD1 (6 bases). From germline, CDR1 is SNHLY and CDR2 FYNNEI. V lost 4 bases to trimming and J lost 0 bases, with 13 bases between them. CDR3 length equals 15 residues. This CDR3 reads CASSANRDISYEQYF. As DNA, the CDR3 is TGTGCCAGCAGTGCTAACAGGGACATCTCCTACGAGCAGTACTTC.

V usage is TRBV5-6 and J usage is TRBJ1-4; D not resolved. The germline V gene has CDR1 SGHDT and CDR2 YYEEEE. CDR3 size: 14 residues. Trimming took 0 bases from V and 6 from J, leaving 9 bases between them. CDR3 nucleotides: TGTGCCAGCAGCTTGGGATGGCGGGATGAAAAACTGTTTTTT. Encoded protein: CASSLGWRDEKLFF.

The genes are TRBV7-9 and TRBJ2-7, with D perhaps being TRBD1 or TRBD2 (5 bases each). CDR3 size: 13 residues. V lost 5 bases, J lost 2 bases, and 10 bases lay in between. Looked up from germline, CDR1 is SEHNR and CDR2 is FQNEAQ (reference sequence). The CDR3 here is CASSEGTTYEQYF. The CDR3 nucleotides read TGTGCCAGCAGCGAAGGGACCACCTACGAGCAGTACTTC.

The chain couples TRBV27 to TRBJ1-2; 7 nucleotides match TRBD1. This CDR3 spans 15 amino acids. Trimming cost V 5 bases and J 8 bases; bases outside gene matches: 14. The germline CDR1 and CDR2 sequences are MNHEY and SMNVEV (reference sequence). CDR3 loop: CASSPWEGAREGYTF. Here the CDR3 DNA reads TGTGCCAGCAGTCCATGGGAGGGGGCGCGGGAGGGCTACACCTTC.

This chain joins TRBV18 and TRBJ1-5; D may be TRBD1 (6 bases). The CDR3 is 15 amino acids. The germline V gene encodes CDR1 KGHSH and CDR2 LQKENI. V was pared by 2 bases and J by 3 bases, with 11 bases between. CDR3 bases: TGTGCCAGCTCACCAAAACAGGGTATCAATCAGCCCCAGCATTTT. It yields the protein CASSPKQGINQPQHF.

The chain links TRBV29-1 to TRBJ2-2; maybe TRBD1 (6 bases). Germline assignment: CDR1 SQVTM and CDR2 ANQGSEA. CDR3 length: 12 amino acids. Trimming cost V 7 bases and J 6 bases, with 12 bases left between them. DNA for the CDR3: TGCAGCGCTGTTAAGGGGGCCGGGGAGCTGTTTTTT. It yields the protein CSAVKGAGELFF.

The rearrangement joins TRBV29-1 to TRBJ2-2; D unclear. The V and J ends lost 2 bases and 7 bases respectively, with 8 bases between them. Germline CDR1 SQVTM, CDR2 ANQGSEA. This CDR3 is 12 amino acids long. In DNA, the CDR3 is TGCAGCGTTGAAACGATGGGCGGGGAGCTGTTTTTT. It codes for CSVETMGGELFF.

This chain links TRBV4-1 with TRBJ2-1; TRBD2 matches at 12 bases. The germline gives CDR1 MGHRA, CDR2 YSYEKL. This CDR3 has 15 residues. The V and J ends lost 2 bases and 6 bases, in that order; junction bases with no gene match: 2. CDR3 in amino acids: CASSQLGLAGNEQFF. For the CDR3, the DNA is TGCGCCAGCAGCCAACTGGGACTAGCGGGCAATGAGCAGTTCTTC.

The sample holds one count of this clone. The chain carries TRBV7-9 and TRBJ1-6, with 8 nucleotides matching TRBD1. Germline CDR1 SEHNR, CDR2 FQNEAQ (reference sequence). This CDR3 contains 15 residues. The V and J ends lost 4 bases and 7 bases, in that order; junction bases with no gene match: 6. The CDR3 spells CASSSSGQDNSPLHF. The CDR3 bases are TGTGCCAGCAGCTCCTCGGGACAGGACAATTCACCCCTCCACTTT.

This clone has a single count. This CDR3 is CAWSEGPPTEAFF. The CDR3 nucleotides read TGTGCCTGGAGTGAGGGACCCCCTACTGAAGCTTTCTTT. The gene calls are TRBV30 and TRBJ1-1, with D possibly being TRBD1 (5 bases). This CDR3 region has 13 residues. Per germline, CDR1 GTSNPN and CDR2 SVGIG (reference sequence). Trimming shortened V by 1 base and J by 5 bases, and 11 bases separated the two germline ends.

The chain combines TRBV11-3 with TRBJ2-5; D is perhaps TRBD1 or TRBD2 (5 bases each). The V and J ends lost 2 bases and 5 bases respectively, with 9 bases between them. The CDR3 extends over 13 amino acids. Germline V lookup: CDR1 SGHNT, CDR2 YENEEA. CDR3 sequence reads: CASSLWGSETQYF. As DNA, the CDR3 is TGTGCCAGCAGCTTATGGGGGAGCGAGACCCAGTACTTC.

The genes are TRBV7-3 and TRBJ2-1; TRBD2 matches 10 bases. The CDR3 spans 16 residues. Trimming took 2 bases from V and 7 from J; bases not matched to a gene: 8. The germline V gene encodes CDR1 SGHTA and CDR2 FQGTGA. The CDR3 is CASSLEAGGPWNEQFF. Written as DNA, the CDR3 is TGTGCCAGCAGCTTAGAAGCGGGAGGGCCCTGGAATGAGCAGTTCTTC.

The chain is built from TRBV27 and TRBJ2-6; D possibly corresponds to TRBD1 (5 bases). V lost 2 bases and J 0 bases, leaving 14 bases between the germline ends. The CDR3 contains 18 residues. The germline V gene encodes CDR1 MNHEY and CDR2 SMNVEV (reference sequence). The CDR3 bases are TGTGCCAGCAGTTTAGTTCCAGGGCTAGGCTCTGGGGCCAACGTCCTGACTTTC. Encoded protein: CASSLVPGLGSGANVLTF. The variable domain in full, completed from reference TRBV27 and TRBJ2-6, reads EAQVTQNPRYLITVTGKKLTVTCSQNMNHEYMSWYRQDPGLGLRQIYYSMNVEVTDKGDVPEGYKVSRKEKRNFPLILESPSPNQTSLYFCASSLVPGLGSGANVLTFGAGSRLTVL.

The chain joins TRBV2 to TRBJ2-7, with D possibly being TRBD1 (5 bases). The V gene lost 4 bases and the J gene lost 1 base, with 11 bases spanning the gap. Germline V gene sequence: CDR1 SNHLY, CDR2 FYNNEI. CDR3 size: 14 residues. CDR3 in amino acids: CASSATGASYEQYF. The DNA of the CDR3 is TGTGCCAGCAGTGCCACAGGTGCTTCCTACGAGCAGTACTTC.

The genes are TRBV11-1 and TRBJ2-1; tentative D call: TRBD2 (6 bases). This CDR3 comprises 13 residues. Trimming cost V 2 bases and J 9 bases, with 11 bases left between them. Germline V gives CDR1 SGHAT, CDR2 FQDESV (reference sequence). CDR3 sequence reads: CASSLKQGGEQFF. The DNA of the CDR3 is TGTGCCAGCAGCTTAAAGCAGGGAGGTGAGCAGTTCTTC.